This paragraph covers one T cell receptor (beta chain) sequence. This clone showed up just once. Its antigen is still unknown. Base-call qualities are not available, and no considerably larger clone is one nucleotide away. This sample was included in a study of blood T cell repertoires in COVID-19 (dated by TCRdb to the early 2020s). About the full investigation: Collaborator samples came from the United States, Italy and Spain and covered acute and convalescent phases of COVID-19. Where available, HLA class I and class II types were obtained from metadata supplied by the sample provider rather than from assay-based typing. The repertoires were released in a freely available public database meant as a resource for research on the immune response to SARS-CoV-2. Samples came from the ongoing ImmuneRACE study (first 160 participants) plus 1,254 subjects from 6 global collaborators. The sample metadata nearly always contained a de-identified subject ID, COVID-19 status, age in years and sex. The material from the prospective study consisted of cDNA or gDNA derived from T cells, B-cell-depleted T cells, or PBMCs. The dataset comprised deeply sampled blood TCRbeta repertoires from subjects exposed to, actively infected with, or recovered from COVID-19.

Each collaborating institution followed its own protocols to collect whole blood in K2EDTA tubes. For TCRbeta analysis, collaborators shipped samples as frozen whole blood, isolated PBMCs, or DNA extracted from either of those sample types. TCRbeta CDR3 regions were amplified from genomic DNA using the immunoSEQ Assay, a bias-controlled multiplex PCR. The original pipeline was this. Within the assay, amplification of reference gene primers was used to estimate how many nucleated cells each sample contained. Sequence reads were collapsed and filtered to measure the absolute abundance of every unique TCRbeta CDR3 rearrangement. For each sample, productive Simpson clonality was calculated by taking the square root of Simpson's diversity index across productive rearrangements. TCRdb's version of the immuneACCESS table is confined to in-frame rearrangements and falls short of the full clone set. An unresolved V gene accounts for under half of the shortfall where checked; the remainder is of unknown origin. The DNA was the basis for D and trimming; V, J and clone size are from that table. A total of about 65,000 clones appear in this sample, 70% to 90% of them only once. The ten largest account for 15% of the sample.

The paper as a whole reports these results and caveats: The amount of clinical and demographic metadata varied by source and participant and was provided uncurated.

From its cysteine to its phenylalanine, the CDR3 spans 16 amino acids. Only the CDR3 portion is preserved as DNA: 48 bases, with reading frame beginning at the first base. Looking up the germline V gene yields CDR1 MNHNS and CDR2 SASEGT. The germline ends are 14 bases apart after V is trimmed by 2 bases and J by 1 base. The origin of this receptor is a man older than 75 with acute or convalescent COVID-19. Material for sequencing was peripheral blood. The V and J segments used are TRBV6-1 and TRBJ1-1, with an unclear D gene assignment. The CDR3 has the sequence CASSEPLWRANTEAFF. The DNA reads TGTGCCAGCAGTGAACCTTTGTGGAGGGCGAACACTGAAGCTTTCTTT.